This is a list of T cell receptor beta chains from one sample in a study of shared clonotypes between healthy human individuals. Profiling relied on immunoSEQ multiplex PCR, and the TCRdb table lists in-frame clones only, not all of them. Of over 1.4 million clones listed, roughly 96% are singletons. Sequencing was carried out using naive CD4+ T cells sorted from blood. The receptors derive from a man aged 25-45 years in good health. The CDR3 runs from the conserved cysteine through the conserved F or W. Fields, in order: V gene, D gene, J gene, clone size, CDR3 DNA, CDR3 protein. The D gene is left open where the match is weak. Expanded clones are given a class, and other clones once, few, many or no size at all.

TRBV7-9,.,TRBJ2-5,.,TGTGCCAGCAGCCCCGGGGTACACATCGGGGAGACCCAGTACTTC,CASSPGVHIGETQYF
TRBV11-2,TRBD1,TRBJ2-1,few,TGTGCCAGCAGCTTAGGACAGGGGAGCTCCTACAATGAGCAGTTCTTC,CASSLGQGSSYNEQFF
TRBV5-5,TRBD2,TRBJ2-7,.,TGTGCCAGCAGCTACCAGTACGGGAGGGCCCGCTACGAGCAGTACTTC,CASSYQYGRARYEQYF
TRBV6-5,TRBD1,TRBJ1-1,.,TGTGCCAGCAGCCCGGGACAGGGCACTGAAGCTTTCTTT,CASSPGQGTEAFF
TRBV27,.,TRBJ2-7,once,TGTGCCAGCAGTGTCGGAGTTCCCTACGAGCAGTACTTC,CASSVGVPYEQYF
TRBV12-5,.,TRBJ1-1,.,TGTGCTAGTGGTTTGGTTCTGACCGACAGGAACACTGAAGCTTTCTTT,CASGLVLTDRNTEAFF
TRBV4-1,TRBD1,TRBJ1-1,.,TGCGCCAGCAGCGACACCGGGACAGGGGGCTTTGAAGCTTTCTTT,CASSDTGTGGFEAFF
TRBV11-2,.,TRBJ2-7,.,TGTGCCAGCAGCCTTAAGTTTGCGGGCACAAGGTACTTC,CASSLKFAGTRYF
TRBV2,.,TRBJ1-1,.,TGTGCCAGCGCCGGCGAGATGAACACTGAAGCTTTCTTT,CASAGEMNTEAFF
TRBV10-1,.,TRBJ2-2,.,TGCGCCAGCGCCGGCGGTAGCGGGAACACCGGGGAGCTGTTTTTT,CASAGGSGNTGELFF
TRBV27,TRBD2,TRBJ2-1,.,TGTGCCAGCAGTCCACGGACTAGCCGGGGCAATGAGCAGTTCTTC,CASSPRTSRGNEQFF
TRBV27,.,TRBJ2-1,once,TGTGCCAGCGGTGCCTTTTCGGGGGACGTCAATGAGCAGTTCTTC,CASGAFSGDVNEQFF
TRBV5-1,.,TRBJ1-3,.,TGCGCCAGCAGCTTGGAGGCAGCTATTTCTGGAAACACCATATATTTT,CASSLEAAISGNTIYF
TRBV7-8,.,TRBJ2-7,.,TGTGCCAGCAACACACAATCAAGAAACCCCCCAAGGTACGAGCAGTACTTC,CASNTQSRNPPRYEQYF
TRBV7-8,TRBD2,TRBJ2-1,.,TGTGCCAGCAGCCCGTTAGCGGGATCCTACAATGAGCAGTTCTTC,CASSPLAGSYNEQFF
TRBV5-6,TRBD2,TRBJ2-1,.,TGTGCCAGCAGCTTGAAAGCGGGGGGTGAGCAGTTCTTC,CASSLKAGGEQFF
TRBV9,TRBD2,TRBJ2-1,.,TGTGCCAGCAGCGTTCATAGCGGGACTGAGCAGTTCTTC,CASSVHSGTEQFF
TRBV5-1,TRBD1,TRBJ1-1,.,TGCGCCAGCAGCTTCGGGACAGGGAGGGACACTGAAGCTTTCTTT,CASSFGTGRDTEAFF
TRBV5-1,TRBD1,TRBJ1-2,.,TGCGCCAGCAGCTTGGGGGACAGGGTGGACTATGGCTACACCTTC,CASSLGDRVDYGYTF
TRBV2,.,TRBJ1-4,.,TGTGCCAGCAGGAGGACGGCAACTAATGAAAAACTGTTTTTT,CASRRTATNEKLFF
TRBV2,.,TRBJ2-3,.,TGTGCCAGCAGTGAAAGATGGGTTGGACAGCCTTCCTTCGACACAGATACGCAGTATTTT,CASSERWVGQPSFDTDTQYF
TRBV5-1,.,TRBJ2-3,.,TGCGCCAGCAGCTTGGGTTCTAGCCTTGATACGCAGTATTTT,CASSLGSSLDTQYF
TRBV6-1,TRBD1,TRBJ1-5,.,TGTGCCGGCAAGACAGGGGGCCGTGGCAATCAGCCCCAGCATTTT,CAGKTGGRGNQPQHF
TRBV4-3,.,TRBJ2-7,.,TGCGCCAGCAGCCAAGACCCGCTAGCCGGCGAGCAGTACTTC,CASSQDPLAGEQYF
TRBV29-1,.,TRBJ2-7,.,TGCAGCGTTGAAAGGACGGGGGAGCAGTACTTC,CSVERTGEQYF
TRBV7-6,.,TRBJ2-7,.,TGTGCCAGCAGCTTAGCGCGTTCAAAGGGATCCTACGAGCAGTACTTC,CASSLARSKGSYEQYF
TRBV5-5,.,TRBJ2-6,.,TGTGCCAGCAGGTGGGCTGGGGCCAACGTCCTGACTTTC,CASRWAGANVLTF
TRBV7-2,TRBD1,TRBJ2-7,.,TGTGCCAGCAGCTCCGGACAGGGAATTTTCGACGAGCAGTACTTC,CASSSGQGIFDEQYF
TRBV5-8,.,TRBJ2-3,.,TGTGCCAGCAGCTCGGAGGCAGATACGCAGTATTTT,CASSSEADTQYF
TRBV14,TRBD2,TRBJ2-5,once,TGTGCCAGCAGCCAAGGCTCGGGACTAGTTCGGTTGAAAGAGACCCAGTACTTC,CASSQGSGLVRLKETQYF
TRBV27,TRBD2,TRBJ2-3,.,TGTGCCAGCAGTTCGGGACTAGCGGGAGCAGATACGCAGTATTTT,CASSSGLAGADTQYF
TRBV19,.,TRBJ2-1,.,TGTGCCAGCGGTAAACAGAACTCCTACAATGAGCAGTTCTTC,CASGKQNSYNEQFF
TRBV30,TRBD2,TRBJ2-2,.,TGTGCCTGGAGTGTACGCCTAGCGGGAGAATCCGGGGAGCTGTTTTTT,CAWSVRLAGESGELFF
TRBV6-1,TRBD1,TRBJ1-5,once,TGTGCCAGCAGTGAACCACCGGGACAGCGAGATCTGGGTTTT,CASSEPPGQRDLGF
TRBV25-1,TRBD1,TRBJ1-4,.,TGTGCCAGCAGTAAGGGACAGAGTAATGAAAAACTGTTTTTT,CASSKGQSNEKLFF
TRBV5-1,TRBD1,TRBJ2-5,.,TGCGCCAGCAGCCGACTGGACAGGGAAATGCTCAGGACCCAGTACTTC,CASSRLDREMLRTQYF
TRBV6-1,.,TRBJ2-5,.,TGTGCCAGCAGTGAGGGCCCTCAGGGAGAGACCCAGTACTTC,CASSEGPQGETQYF